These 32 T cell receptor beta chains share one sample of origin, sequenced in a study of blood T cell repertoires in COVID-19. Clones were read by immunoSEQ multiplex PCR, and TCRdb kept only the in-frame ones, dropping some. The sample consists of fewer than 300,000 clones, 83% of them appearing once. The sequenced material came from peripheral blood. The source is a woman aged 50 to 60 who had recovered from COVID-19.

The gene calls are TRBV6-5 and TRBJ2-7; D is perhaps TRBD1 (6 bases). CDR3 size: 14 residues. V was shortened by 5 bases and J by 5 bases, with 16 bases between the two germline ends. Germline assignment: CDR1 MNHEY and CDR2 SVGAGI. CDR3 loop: CASSRIQGMHEQYF. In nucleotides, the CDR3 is TGTGCCAGCAGTCGTATACAGGGTATGCACGAGCAGTACTTC.

The CDR3 bases are TGTGCCAGCGCGGGAGGAGGGGATCTTATTTACGAGCAGTACTTC. It specifies CASAGGGDLIYEQYF. The chain links TRBV2 to TRBJ2-7, with 8 bases aligning to TRBD2. With V trimmed by 8 bases and J by 4 bases, 13 bases remained unmatched. Germline CDR1 SNHLY, CDR2 FYNNEI. This CDR3 region has 15 residues.

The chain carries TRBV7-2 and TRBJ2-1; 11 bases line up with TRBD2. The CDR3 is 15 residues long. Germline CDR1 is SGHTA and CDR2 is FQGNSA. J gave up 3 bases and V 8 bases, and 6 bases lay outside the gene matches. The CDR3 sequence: CASAEGLADYNEQFF. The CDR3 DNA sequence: TGTGCCAGCGCCGAGGGACTAGCGGACTACAATGAGCAGTTCTTC.

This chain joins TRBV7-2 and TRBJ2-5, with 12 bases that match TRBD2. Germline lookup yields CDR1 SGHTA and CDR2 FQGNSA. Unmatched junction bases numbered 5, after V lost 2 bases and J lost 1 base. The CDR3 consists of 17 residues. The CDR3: CASSLSSSGGVQETQYF. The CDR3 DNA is TGTGCCAGCAGCTTATCTTCTAGCGGGGGGGTCCAAGAGACCCAGTACTTC.

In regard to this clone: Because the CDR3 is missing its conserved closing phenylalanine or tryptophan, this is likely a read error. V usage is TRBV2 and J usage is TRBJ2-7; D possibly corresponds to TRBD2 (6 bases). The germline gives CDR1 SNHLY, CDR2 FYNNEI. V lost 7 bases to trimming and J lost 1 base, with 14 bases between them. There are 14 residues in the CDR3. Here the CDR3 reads CASKEGGLSYEQYS. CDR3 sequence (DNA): TGTGCCAGCAAGGAGGGAGGTTTATCCTACGAGCAGTACTCC.

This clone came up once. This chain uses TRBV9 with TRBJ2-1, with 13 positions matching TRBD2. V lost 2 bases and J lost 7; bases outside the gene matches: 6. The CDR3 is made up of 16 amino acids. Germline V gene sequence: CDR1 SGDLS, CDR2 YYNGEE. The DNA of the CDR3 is TGTGCCAGCAGCGTCTGGACTAGCGGGAGTACGAATGAGCAGTTCTTC. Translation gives CASSVWTSGSTNEQFF.

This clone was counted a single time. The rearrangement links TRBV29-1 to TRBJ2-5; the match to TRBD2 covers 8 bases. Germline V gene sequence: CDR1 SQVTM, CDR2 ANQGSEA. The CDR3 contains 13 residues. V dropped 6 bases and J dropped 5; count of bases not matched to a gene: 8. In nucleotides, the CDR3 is TGCAGCGTCGGTAGCGGGATCGGGGAGACCCAGTACTTC. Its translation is CSVGSGIGETQYF. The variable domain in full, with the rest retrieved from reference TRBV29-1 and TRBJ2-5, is SAVISQKPSRDICQRGTSLTIQCQVDSQVTMMFWYRQQPGQSLTLIATANQGSEATYESGFVIDKFPISRPNLTFSTLTVSNMSPEDSSIYLCSVGSGIGETQYFGPGTRLLVL.

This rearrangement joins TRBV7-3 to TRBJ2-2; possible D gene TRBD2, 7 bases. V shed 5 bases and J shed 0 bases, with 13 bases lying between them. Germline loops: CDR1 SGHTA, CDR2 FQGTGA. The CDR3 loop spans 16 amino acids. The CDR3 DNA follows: TGTGCCAGCAGCCCAAGGGGGGGAGCGAACACCGGGGAGCTGTTTTTT. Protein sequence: CASSPRGGANTGELFF.

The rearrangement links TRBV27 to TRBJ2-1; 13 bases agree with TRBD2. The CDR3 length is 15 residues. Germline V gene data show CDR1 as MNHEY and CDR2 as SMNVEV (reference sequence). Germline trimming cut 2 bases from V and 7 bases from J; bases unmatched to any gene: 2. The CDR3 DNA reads TGTGCCAGCAGTTTAGCGGGACTAGCGGGGAATGAGCAGTTCTTC. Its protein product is CASSLAGLAGNEQFF.

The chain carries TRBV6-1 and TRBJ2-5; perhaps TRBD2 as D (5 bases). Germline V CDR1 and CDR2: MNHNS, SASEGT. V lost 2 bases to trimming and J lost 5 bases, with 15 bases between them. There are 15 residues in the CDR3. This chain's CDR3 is CASSERPFGGETQYF. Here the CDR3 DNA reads TGTGCCAGCAGTGAAAGACCTTTCGGAGGCGAGACCCAGTACTTC.

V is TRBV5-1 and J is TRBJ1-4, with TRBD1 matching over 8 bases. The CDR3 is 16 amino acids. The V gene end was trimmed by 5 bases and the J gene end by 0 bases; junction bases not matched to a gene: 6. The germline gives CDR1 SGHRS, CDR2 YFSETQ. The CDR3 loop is CASSETGVPTNEKLFF. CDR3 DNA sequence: TGCGCCAGCAGTGAGACAGGGGTTCCAACTAATGAAAAACTGTTTTTT. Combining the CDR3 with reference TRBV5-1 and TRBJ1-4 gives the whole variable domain KAGVTQTPRYLIKTRGQQVTLSCSPISGHRSVSWYQQTPGQGLQFLFEYFSETQRNKGNFPGRFSGRQFSNSRSEMNVSTLELGDSALYLCASSETGVPTNEKLFFGSGTQLSVL.

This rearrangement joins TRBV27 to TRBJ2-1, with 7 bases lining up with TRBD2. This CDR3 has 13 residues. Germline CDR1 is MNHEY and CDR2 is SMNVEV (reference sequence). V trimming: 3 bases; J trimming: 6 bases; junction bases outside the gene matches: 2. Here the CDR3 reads CASSFRLANEQFF. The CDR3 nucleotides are TGTGCCAGCAGTTTCAGACTAGCCAATGAGCAGTTCTTC.

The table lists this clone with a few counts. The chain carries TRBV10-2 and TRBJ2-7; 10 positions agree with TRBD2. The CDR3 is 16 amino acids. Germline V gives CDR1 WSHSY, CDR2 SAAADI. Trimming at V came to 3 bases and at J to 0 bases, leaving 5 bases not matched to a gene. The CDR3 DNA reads TGCGCCAGCAGTGATGTACTAGCGGGGAGCTCCTACGAGCAGTACTTC. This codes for CASSDVLAGSSYEQYF.

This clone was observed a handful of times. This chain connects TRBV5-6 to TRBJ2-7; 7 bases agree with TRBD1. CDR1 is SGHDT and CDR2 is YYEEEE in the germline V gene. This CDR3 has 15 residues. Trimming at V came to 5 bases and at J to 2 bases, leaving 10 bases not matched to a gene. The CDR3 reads CASRWAAGTAYEQYF. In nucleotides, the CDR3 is TGTGCCAGCAGATGGGCCGCCGGGACAGCCTACGAGCAGTACTTC.

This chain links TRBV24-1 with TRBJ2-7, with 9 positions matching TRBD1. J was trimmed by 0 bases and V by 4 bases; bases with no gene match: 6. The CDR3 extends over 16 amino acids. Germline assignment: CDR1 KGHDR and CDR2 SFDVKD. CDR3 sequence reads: CATSETGTGNSYEQYF. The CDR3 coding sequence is TGTGCCACCAGTGAGACCGGGACAGGGAACTCCTACGAGCAGTACTTC.

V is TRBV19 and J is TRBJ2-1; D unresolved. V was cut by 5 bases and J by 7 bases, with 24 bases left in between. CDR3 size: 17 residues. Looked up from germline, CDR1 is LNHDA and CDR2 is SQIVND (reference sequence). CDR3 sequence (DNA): TGTGCCAGTAGTCATCTATCGCCACCCGTCCCGATGAATGAGCAGTTCTTC. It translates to CASSHLSPPVPMNEQFF.

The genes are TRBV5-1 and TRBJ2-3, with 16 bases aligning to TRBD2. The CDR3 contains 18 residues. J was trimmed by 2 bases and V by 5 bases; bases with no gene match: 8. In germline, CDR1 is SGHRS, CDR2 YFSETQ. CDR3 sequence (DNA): TGCGCCAGCAGACCCGGGACTAGCGGGAGGGCACCCACAGATACGCAGTATTTT. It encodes CASRPGTSGRAPTDTQYF.

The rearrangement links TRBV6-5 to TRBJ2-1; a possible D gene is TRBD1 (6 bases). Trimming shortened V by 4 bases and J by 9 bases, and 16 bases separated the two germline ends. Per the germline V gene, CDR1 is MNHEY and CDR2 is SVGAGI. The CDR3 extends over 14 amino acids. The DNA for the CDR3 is TGTGCCAGCAGTTTACCAGCAGGGGCAGGTGAGCAGTTCTTC. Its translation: CASSLPAGAGEQFF.

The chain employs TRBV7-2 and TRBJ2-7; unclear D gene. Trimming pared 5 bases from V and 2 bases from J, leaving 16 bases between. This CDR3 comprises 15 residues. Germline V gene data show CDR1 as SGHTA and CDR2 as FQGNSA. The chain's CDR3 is CASSLLRSFPYEQYF. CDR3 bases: TGTGCCAGCAGCCTTCTTCGGAGTTTCCCCTACGAGCAGTACTTC.

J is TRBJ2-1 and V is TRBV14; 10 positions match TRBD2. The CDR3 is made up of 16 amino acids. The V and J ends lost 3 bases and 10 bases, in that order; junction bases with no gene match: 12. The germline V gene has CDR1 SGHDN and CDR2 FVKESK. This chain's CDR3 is CASSQASSGSISEQFF. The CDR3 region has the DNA TGTGCCAGCAGCCAGGCTTCTAGCGGGAGTATATCGGAGCAGTTCTTC.

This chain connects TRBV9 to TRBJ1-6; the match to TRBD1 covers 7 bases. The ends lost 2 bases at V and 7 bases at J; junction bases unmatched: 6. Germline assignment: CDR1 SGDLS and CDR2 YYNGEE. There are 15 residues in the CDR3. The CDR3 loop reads CASSVQGQANSPLHF. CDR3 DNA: TGTGCCAGCAGCGTCCAAGGACAGGCGAATTCACCCCTCCACTTT.

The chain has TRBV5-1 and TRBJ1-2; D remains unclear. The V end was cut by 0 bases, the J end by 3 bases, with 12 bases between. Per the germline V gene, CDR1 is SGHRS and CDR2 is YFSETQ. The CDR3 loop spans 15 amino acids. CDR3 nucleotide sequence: TGCGCCAGCAGCTTGGGTCCGGGGATAGACTATGGCTACACCTTC. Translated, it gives CASSLGPGIDYGYTF.

CDR3 in DNA: TGTGCCAGCAGTTACGCCGGACTCAATCAGCCCCAGCATTTT. Translation gives CASSYAGLNQPQHF. The rearrangement links TRBV6-2 or TRBV6-3 to TRBJ1-5; no definite D call. This CDR3 is built from 14 residues. Trimming removed 2 bases from V and 3 bases from J, with 8 bases in between. Germline V lookup: CDR1 MNHEY, CDR2 SVGEGT.

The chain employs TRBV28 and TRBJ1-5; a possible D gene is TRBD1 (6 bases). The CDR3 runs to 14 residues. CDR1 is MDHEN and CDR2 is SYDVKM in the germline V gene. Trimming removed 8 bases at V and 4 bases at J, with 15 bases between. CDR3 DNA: TGTGCCAGCCAAACGGACAGTCTAAATCAGCCCCAGCATTTT. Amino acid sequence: CASQTDSLNQPQHF.

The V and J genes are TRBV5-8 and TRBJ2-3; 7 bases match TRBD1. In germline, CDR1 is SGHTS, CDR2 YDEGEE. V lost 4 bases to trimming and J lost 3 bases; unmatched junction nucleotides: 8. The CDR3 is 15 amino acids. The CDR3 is CASSPTGDRTDTQYF. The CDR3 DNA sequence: TGTGCCAGCAGCCCTACAGGGGATCGTACAGATACGCAGTATTTT.

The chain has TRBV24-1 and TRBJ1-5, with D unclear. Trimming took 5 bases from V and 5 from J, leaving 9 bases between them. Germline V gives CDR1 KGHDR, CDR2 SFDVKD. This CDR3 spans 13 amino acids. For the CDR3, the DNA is TGTGCCACCAGTGCCTCCCTTTATCAGCCCCAGCATTTT. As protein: CATSASLYQPQHF.

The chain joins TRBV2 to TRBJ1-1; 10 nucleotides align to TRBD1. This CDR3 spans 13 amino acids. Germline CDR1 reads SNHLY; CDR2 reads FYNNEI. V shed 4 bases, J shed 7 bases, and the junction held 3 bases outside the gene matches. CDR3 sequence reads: CASSGGQGYEAFF. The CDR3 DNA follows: TGTGCCAGCAGTGGGGGACAGGGGTATGAAGCTTTCTTT.

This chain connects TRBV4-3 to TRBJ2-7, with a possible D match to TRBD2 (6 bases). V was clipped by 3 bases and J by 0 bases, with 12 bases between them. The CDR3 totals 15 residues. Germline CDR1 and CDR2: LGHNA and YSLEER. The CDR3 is CASSQGTVSSYEQYF. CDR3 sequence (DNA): TGCGCCAGCAGCCAGGGGACTGTGAGCTCCTACGAGCAGTACTTC.

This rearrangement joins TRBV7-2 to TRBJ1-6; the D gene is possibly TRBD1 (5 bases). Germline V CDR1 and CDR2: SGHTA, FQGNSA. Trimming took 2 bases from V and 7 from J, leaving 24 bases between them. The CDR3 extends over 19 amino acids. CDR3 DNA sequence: TGTGCCAGCAGCTTATTATTCCCTGGGAGGGGCGGGCGGAATTCACCCCTCCACTTT. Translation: CASSLLFPGRGGRNSPLHF.

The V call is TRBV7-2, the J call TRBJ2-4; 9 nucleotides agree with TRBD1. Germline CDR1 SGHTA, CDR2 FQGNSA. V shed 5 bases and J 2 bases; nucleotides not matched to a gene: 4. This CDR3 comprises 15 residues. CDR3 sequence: CASSLQGASKNIQYF. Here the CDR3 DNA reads TGTGCCAGCAGCCTACAGGGGGCGTCCAAAAACATTCAGTACTTC.

The CDR3 sequence: CASSLLAGDQQDEQFF. The CDR3 DNA sequence: TGTGCCAGCAGCTTACTAGCGGGGGACCAGCAGGATGAGCAGTTCTTC. The chain recombines TRBV13 with TRBJ2-1; TRBD2 matches 10 bases. The CDR3 loop spans 16 amino acids. The germline CDR1 and CDR2 sequences are PRHDT and FYEKMQ (reference sequence). The ends lost 2 bases at V and 8 bases at J; junction bases unmatched: 9.

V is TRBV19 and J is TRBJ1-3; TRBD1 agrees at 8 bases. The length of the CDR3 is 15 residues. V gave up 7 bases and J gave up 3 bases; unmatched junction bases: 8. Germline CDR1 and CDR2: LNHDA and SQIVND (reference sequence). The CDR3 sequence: CASTPLDRVGNTIYF. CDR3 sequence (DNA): TGTGCCAGTACCCCTTTGGACAGGGTTGGAAACACCATATATTTT.